One and the same sample provided the 2 T cell receptor beta chains below, sequenced in a study of cytotoxic CD8 clonotypes in ibrutinib-treated CLL. Only in-frame clones appear in the TCRdb table, and some are missing; sequencing was by immunoSEQ multiplex PCR. Here the sample spans some 200,000 clones, 55% to 85% being singletons. The material was PBMCs, obtained after 24 months of ibrutinib treatment. Receptor source: a human donor with chronic lymphocytic leukemia.

In regard to this clone: Other DNA sequences of this sample code for an identical CDR3. The chain uses TRBV5-1 and TRBJ2-7; D remains unclear. Germline assignment: CDR1 SGHRS and CDR2 YFSETQ. The V gene lost 0 bases and the J gene lost 2 bases, with 3 bases spanning the gap. This CDR3 has 12 amino acids. CDR3 DNA: TGCGCCAGCAGCTTGGGGGCCTACGAGCAGTACTTC. It yields the protein CASSLGAYEQYF.

This rearrangement joins TRBV28 to TRBJ1-4, with TRBD1 as a possible D gene (5 bases). The V end lost 9 bases, the J end lost 8 bases, and 16 bases lay between the germline ends. CDR1 MDHEN and CDR2 SYDVKM come from the germline V gene. This CDR3 contains 13 residues. Here the CDR3 reads CARVGAREEKLFF. The CDR3 DNA follows: TGTGCCAGAGTAGGGGCGCGCGAAGAAAAACTGTTTTTT.